Listed below are T cell receptor beta chains from one sample, sequenced in a study of blood T cell repertoires in COVID-19. Only in-frame clones appear in the TCRdb table, and some are missing; sequencing was by immunoSEQ multiplex PCR. The sample records about 280,000 clones, roughly 91% being singletons. Source material: PBMCs or T cells enriched from blood (not recorded which). The receptors stem from an older woman who had recovered from COVID-19. Each CDR3 is given with its conserved first and last residue. The D gene is left open where the match is weak. Only part of the rows carry a size: once, few, many, or a class if the clone is expanded.

clone_size	v_call	j_call	d_call	cdr3_aa	cdr3_nt
few	TRBV19	TRBJ2-1	TRBD2	CASSIRGLAGAMSYNEQFF	TGTGCCAGTAGTATTCGAGGACTAGCGGGAGCTATGTCCTACAATGAGCAGTTCTTC
NA	TRBV11-3	TRBJ2-2	NA	CASSFSAGLNTGELFF	TGTGCCAGCAGCTTCTCGGCAGGGCTTAACACCGGGGAGCTGTTTTTT
NA	TRBV12-3/TRBV12-4	TRBJ1-2	NA	CASSYYREEGYTF	TGTGCCAGCAGTTACTACCGGGAGGAGGGCTACACCTTC
once	TRBV4-2	TRBJ2-2	TRBD2	CASSQDWLAGFTGELFF	TGTGCCAGCAGCCAAGACTGGCTAGCGGGGTTTACCGGGGAGCTGTTTTTT
few	TRBV3-1/TRBV3-2	TRBJ2-1	TRBD1	CASSRQTGNEQFF	TGTGCCAGCAGCCGCCAGACAGGGAATGAGCAGTTCTTC
NA	TRBV19	TRBJ1-1	NA	CASSIRKGQSNTEAFF	TGTGCCAGTAGTATAAGGAAAGGACAGTCAAACACTGAAGCTTTCTTT
NA	TRBV19	TRBJ1-5	NA	CASSMAVQPQHF	TGTGCCAGTAGTATGGCCGTCCAGCCCCAGCATTTT
NA	TRBV2	TRBJ2-7	TRBD2	CASRAGLAGISEQYF	TGTGCCAGCAGAGCTGGACTAGCGGGAATCTCCGAGCAGTACTTC
NA	TRBV5-6	TRBJ1-6	NA	CASSLQQLRSSYNSPLHF	TGTGCCAGCAGCTTGCAACAGCTACGCAGCTCCTATAATTCACCCCTCCACTTT
NA	TRBV18	TRBJ1-1	NA	CASMRGSPLREAFF	TGTGCCAGCATGCGGGGGAGCCCCCTTCGTGAAGCTTTCTTT
NA	TRBV6-2/TRBV6-3	TRBJ2-7	NA	CASSYHQPGDYEQYF	TGTGCCAGCAGTTACCACCAGCCTGGAGACTACGAGCAGTACTTC
NA	TRBV11-3	TRBJ1-2	TRBD1	CASSLGQGDYGYTF	TGTGCCAGCAGCTTGGGCCAGGGGGATTATGGCTACACCTTC
once	TRBV24-1	TRBJ2-1	TRBD1	CATSDLPGQGPYNEQFF	TGTGCCACCAGTGATTTGCCCGGACAGGGGCCTTACAATGAGCAGTTCTTC
NA	TRBV3-1/TRBV3-2	TRBJ2-1	TRBD2	CASSPRGGANEQFF	TGTGCCAGCAGCCCTCGGGGGGGGGCCAATGAGCAGTTCTTC
NA	TRBV5-1	TRBJ2-7	TRBD2	CASTDKTSGNYEQYF	TGCGCCAGCACCGATAAGACTAGCGGGAACTACGAGCAGTACTTC
NA	TRBV27	TRBJ2-3	NA	CASSFRGPSSVSDTQYF	TGTGCCAGCAGTTTCCGTGGGCCTTCCAGTGTGTCAGATACGCAGTATTTT
NA	TRBV5-1	TRBJ2-7	NA	CASSPRGLAVYEQYF	TGCGCCAGCAGCCCCCGGGGGCTAGCGGTCTACGAGCAGTACTTC
NA	TRBV25-1	TRBJ2-1	NA	CASSESGEQFF	TGTGCCAGCAGTGAATCAGGCGAGCAGTTCTTC
NA	TRBV7-9	TRBJ2-1	TRBD2	CASSVRGSSYNEQFF	TGTGCCAGCAGCGTGCGGGGGAGCTCCTACAATGAGCAGTTCTTC
NA	TRBV21-1	TRBJ1-5	NA	CASSNGTGQQPQHF	TGTGCCAGCAGCAACGGGACAGGGCAACAGCCCCAGCATTTT
NA	TRBV27	TRBJ1-4	NA	CASSPLGDYSEKLFF	TGTGCCAGCAGTCCCTTGGGAGACTATAGTGAAAAACTGTTTTTT
NA	TRBV5-6	TRBJ1-2	NA	CASSLVGTAGYTF	TGTGCCAGCAGCTTGGTTGGTACTGCTGGCTACACCTTC
few	TRBV5-4	TRBJ1-2	TRBD1	CASSDPGQGVNYGYTF	TGTGCCAGCAGCGATCCGGGACAGGGGGTTAACTATGGCTACACCTTC
NA	TRBV28	TRBJ1-1	TRBD1	CASRFSGGLTDTEAFF	TGTGCCAGCAGATTTTCAGGGGGGCTAACTGACACTGAAGCTTTCTTT